Here is one TCR beta chain with its context. This clonotype was seen at least ten times. Its antigen is unknown. No quality values exist for individual bases; no much larger clone is one base distant. For repertoire sequencing, TCR beta CDR3 regions were amplified from RNA transcripts. The first round was an RT-PCR using HTBI primers with the Qiagen OneStep RT-PCR kit, and this first round was followed by a second-round multiplex PCR, then size selection and purification. Libraries were sequenced on an Illumina HiSeq2000 using paired-end 100 bp reads. The paper's processing steps were these. Reads were processed with SOAPnuke, discarding reads with adapters, uncalled bases, mean Phred below 15, or no exact constant-primer or identifier match. COPE v1.2.5 was used to merge high-quality paired reads. Each unique nucleotide sequence was defined as a clonotype, and clonotypes were aligned to IMGT TRB V, D and J references with MiTCR v1.1. Only V-J combinations with frequency above 0.0001 were analysed, covering 98% to 99.2% of repertoires. A TCR clonal expansion and chaos score per V-J combination was defined as the ratio of F50 clonal expansion to chaos observed in the TCRdist matrix. Features were reduced by Welch's t-statistics and random forest to 10 to 15 V-J combinations, which fed a naive Bayes classifier. Thyroid-blood repertoire similarity was quantified with the Morisita-Horn index. The public reads were reprocessed in TCRdb via fastp at Q25 and MiXCR, keeping in-frame beta chains. All rows with the same CDR3 protein become a single entry with the most common DNA and genes. These V and J calls are TCRdb output, not the study's own analysis. Within this sample are a few hundred thousand distinct CDR3 sequences, with approximately 17% of them counted one time only. Roughly 2.4% of the sample is in the top ten clones.

This sample is part of a study of Graves' ophthalmopathy and Graves' hyperthyroidism (dated by TCRdb to the late 2010s). Broadly, across the study: Peripheral blood samples were taken at the time of initial diagnosis, before any treatment was given. To tell Graves' ophthalmopathy apart from Graves' hyperthyroidism, and to predict which patients would progress to ophthalmopathy, the study relied on TCR beta repertoire signatures. In total, 135 blood samples were TCR-sequenced: roughly 45 ophthalmopathy, some 80 hyperthyroidism and approximately 17 hyperthyroidism-to-ophthalmopathy patients. To explore V-J signatures that separate ophthalmopathy from hyperthyroidism, a discovery set of 95 to 100 patients was enrolled, consisting of about 41 with ophthalmopathy and approximately 57 with stable hyperthyroidism. The independent validation cohort included approximately 19 hyperthyroidism patients plus 17 patients who later progressed from hyperthyroidism to ophthalmopathy. T-cell repertoires of thyroid tissue and blood were compared in over 5 hyperthyroidism patients. Following sample collection, hyperthyroidism patients were given methimazole at a starting dose of 30 mg daily, and ophthalmopathy patients were given high-dose intravenous methylprednisolone.

Paper-wide results and their limitations: Most expanded thyroid clonotypes with a frequency above 0.001 also appeared in blood, which suggests that blood repertoires may reflect the immune response in the thyroid. Ophthalmopathy was separated from stable hyperthyroidism by the 13-signature model with about 85% sensitivity and around 81% specificity in cross-validation and with 80%/75% in the test set. In validation, the model predicted ophthalmopathy progression with more than 55% sensitivity and approximately 75% specificity; 12 predicted patients were CT-confirmed with GO in a median of about 7.1 months. No statistical method was used to set the sample size in advance, and the investigators knew which group each participant was assigned to.

Germline trimming amounts to 1 base on V and 10 bases on J, with 12 as the count of junction bases outside the gene matches. From the germline V gene (reference sequence), CDR1 is GTSNPN and CDR2 is SVGIG. The CDR3 measures 14 amino acids from cysteine to phenylalanine. Only the CDR3 DNA is retained, 42 bases long and in frame from the first base. Hyperthyroidism was considered stable if no progression to ophthalmopathy occurred within 18 months of follow-up. Hyperthyroidism patients were newly diagnosed, with disease duration under 2 months, and aged 18 to 65 years. Anyone with other autoimmune diseases, uncontrolled infections, pregnancy or lactation was excluded from the study. Diagnosis was based on clinical symptoms, serum thyroxine, TRAb, thyroid ultrasound and orbital computed tomography. Using Ficoll-Paque density gradient centrifugation, PBMCs were isolated from 10 ml of fresh peripheral blood. Total RNA was extracted using Trizol reagent, and RNA quality was checked on an Agilent 2100 Bioanalyzer.

The chain uses TRBV30 and TRBJ2-5; TRBD2 lines up with 7 middle nucleotides. The TCR originated in an adult woman with stable Graves' hyperthyroidism. The sample taken for sequencing was peripheral blood. CDR3 sequence: CAWSGGGSRVGQYF. The DNA reads as follows: TGTGCCTGGAGTGGTGGCGGGAGTAGGGTGGGCCAGTACTTC.